This T cell receptor (beta chain) was identified in a study of tumor-infiltrating lymphocytes in primary liver carcinoma. Findings and caveats of the study: The top-250-clone fraction was significantly higher in tumors than in blood (p = 0.039). Just around 7-25% of top clones spanned all five tumor regions. The study found tumor-adjacent and tumor-blood pairs overlapped less than tumor region pairs.

V dropped 3 bases and J dropped 0; count of bases not matched to a gene: 14. The CDR3 covers 18 residues. Germline V gene sequence: CDR1 DFQATT, CDR2 SNEGSKA (reference sequence). In its sample, this clonotype was seen a few times. Its antigen remains unknown. Total RNA and DNA came together from approximately 20-30 mg of bulk tissue without cell sorting. Per tumor, sampling covered five separate regions. TCR beta cDNA was prepared out of around 460 ng total RNA by means of a constant-region primer. The TCR beta library was amplified through three nested multiplex PCR rounds in a modified ARM-PCR procedure. TRBV1-TRBV30 forward primers paired with a C-beta reverse primer drove the first two PCR rounds, about 9 cycles each. TCRdb re-called the multiplex PCR reads with MiXCR, one entry per CDR3 protein. The data show approximately 110,000 distinct CDR3 sequences, 65% seen once.

Source material: liver tumor tissue from sampling region 1. Subset of the sample: tumor region T1, superior pole. The receptor's source is a woman aged 60 to 75 with primary liver carcinoma and hepatitis B virus infection. The chain carries TRBV20-1 and TRBJ1-5; TRBD1 matches 7 bases. The CDR3 reads CSARTGTEDHYSNQPQHF. DNA of the CDR3: TGCAGTGCTAGGACCGGGACAGAAGACCACTATAGCAATCAGCCCCAGCATTTT.